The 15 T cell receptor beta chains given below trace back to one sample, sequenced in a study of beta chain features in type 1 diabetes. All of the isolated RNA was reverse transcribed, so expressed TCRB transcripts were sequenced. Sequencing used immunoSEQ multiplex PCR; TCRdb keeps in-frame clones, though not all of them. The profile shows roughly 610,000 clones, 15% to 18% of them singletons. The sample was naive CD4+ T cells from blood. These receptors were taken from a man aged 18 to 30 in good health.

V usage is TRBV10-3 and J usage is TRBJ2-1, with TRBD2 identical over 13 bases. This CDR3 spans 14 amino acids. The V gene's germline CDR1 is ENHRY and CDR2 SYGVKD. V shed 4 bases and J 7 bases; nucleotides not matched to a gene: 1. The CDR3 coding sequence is TGTGCCATCAGTGGGGGACTAGCGGGGAATGAGCAGTTCTTC. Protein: CAISGGLAGNEQFF.

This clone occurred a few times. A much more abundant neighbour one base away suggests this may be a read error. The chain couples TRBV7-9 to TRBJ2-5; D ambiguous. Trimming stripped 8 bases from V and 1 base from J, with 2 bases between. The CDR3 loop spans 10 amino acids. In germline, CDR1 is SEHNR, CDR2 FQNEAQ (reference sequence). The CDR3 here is CASGQETQYF. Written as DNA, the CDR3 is TGTGCCAGCGGCCAAGAGACCCAGTACTTC.

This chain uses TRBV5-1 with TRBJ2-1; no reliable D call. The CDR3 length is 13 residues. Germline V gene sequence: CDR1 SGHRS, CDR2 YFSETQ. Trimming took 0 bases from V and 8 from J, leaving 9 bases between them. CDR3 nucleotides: TGCGCCAGCAGCTTGGACACGTTCGATGAGCAGTTCTTC. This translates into CASSLDTFDEQFF.

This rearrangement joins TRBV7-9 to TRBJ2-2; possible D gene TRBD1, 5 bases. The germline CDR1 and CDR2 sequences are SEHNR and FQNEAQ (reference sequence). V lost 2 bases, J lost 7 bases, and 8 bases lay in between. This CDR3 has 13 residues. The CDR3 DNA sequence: TGTGCCAGCAGCTTATTAGGGGACGGGGAGCTGTTTTTT. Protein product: CASSLLGDGELFF.

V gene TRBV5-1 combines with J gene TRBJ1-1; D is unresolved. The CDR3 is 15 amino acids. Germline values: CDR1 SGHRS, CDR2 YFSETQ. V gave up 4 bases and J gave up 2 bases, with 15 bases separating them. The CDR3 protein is CASSLDPVTNTEAFF. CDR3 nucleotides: TGCGCCAGCAGCCTCGACCCCGTAACAAACACTGAAGCTTTCTTT. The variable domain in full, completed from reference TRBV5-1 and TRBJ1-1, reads KAGVTQTPRYLIKTRGQQVTLSCSPISGHRSVSWYQQTPGQGLQFLFEYFSETQRNKGNFPGRFSGRQFSNSRSEMNVSTLELGDSALYLCASSLDPVTNTEAFFGQGTRLTVV.

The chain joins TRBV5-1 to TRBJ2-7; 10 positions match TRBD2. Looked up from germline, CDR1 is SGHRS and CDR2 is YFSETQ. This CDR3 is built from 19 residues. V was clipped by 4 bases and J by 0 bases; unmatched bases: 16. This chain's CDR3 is CASSRKGGLADPSSYEQYF. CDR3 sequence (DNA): TGCGCCAGCAGCCGGAAAGGCGGACTAGCGGACCCGAGCTCCTACGAGCAGTACTTC.

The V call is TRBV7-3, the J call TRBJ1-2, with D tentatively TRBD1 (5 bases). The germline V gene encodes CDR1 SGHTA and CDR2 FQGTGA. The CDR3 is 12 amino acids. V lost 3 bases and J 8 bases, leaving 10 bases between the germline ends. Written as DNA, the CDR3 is TGTGCCAGCAGCTTTCAGGGTAGCGGCTACACCTTC. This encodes CASSFQGSGYTF.

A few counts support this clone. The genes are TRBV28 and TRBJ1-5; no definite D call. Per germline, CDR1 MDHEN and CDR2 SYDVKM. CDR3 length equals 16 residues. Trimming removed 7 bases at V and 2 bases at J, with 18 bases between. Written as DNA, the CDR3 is TGTGCCAGCACCTCGACGCGGAGAGCCGGCAATCAGCCCCAGCATTTT. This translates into CASTSTRRAGNQPQHF.

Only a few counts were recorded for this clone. CDR3 in amino acids: CASSQTAANTGELFF. For the CDR3, the DNA is TGCGCCAGCAGCCAAACTGCTGCGAACACCGGGGAGCTGTTTTTT. The rearrangement joins TRBV4-1 to TRBJ2-2; D is undetermined. The V gene lost 2 bases and the J gene lost 0 bases, with 7 bases spanning the gap. This CDR3 region has 15 residues. CDR1 and CDR2 (germline): MGHRA, YSYEKL.

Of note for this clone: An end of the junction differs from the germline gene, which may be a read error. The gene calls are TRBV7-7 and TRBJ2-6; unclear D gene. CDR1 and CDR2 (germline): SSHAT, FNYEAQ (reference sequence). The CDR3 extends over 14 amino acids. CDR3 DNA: TGTGCTAGCAGCTTAATATCTGGGGCCAACGTCCTGACTTTC. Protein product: CASSLISGANVLTF.

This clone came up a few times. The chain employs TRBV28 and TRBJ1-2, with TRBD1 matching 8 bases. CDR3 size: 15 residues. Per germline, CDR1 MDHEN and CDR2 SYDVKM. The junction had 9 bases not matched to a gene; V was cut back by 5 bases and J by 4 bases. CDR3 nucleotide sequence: TGTGCCAGCAGTGGGCGGACAGGGAGCCTCTATGGCTACACCTTC. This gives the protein CASSGRTGSLYGYTF.

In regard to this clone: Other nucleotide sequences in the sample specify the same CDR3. In DNA, the CDR3 is TGTGCCAGCAGCCCTGGCCTAGCGGGAACCGGGGAGCTGTTTTTT. Protein: CASSPGLAGTGELFF. The chain combines TRBV7-2 with TRBJ2-2, with TRBD2 matching over 9 bases. V dropped 5 bases and J dropped 5; count of bases not matched to a gene: 6. This CDR3 is 15 amino acids long. Germline-derived CDR1 and CDR2 are SGHTA and FQGNSA.

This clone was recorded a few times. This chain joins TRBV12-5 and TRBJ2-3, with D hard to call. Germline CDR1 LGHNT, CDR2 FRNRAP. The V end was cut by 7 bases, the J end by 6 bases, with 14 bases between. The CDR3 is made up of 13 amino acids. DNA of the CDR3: TGTGCTAGTGCCCCTCGGTTTAACGATACGCAGTATTTT. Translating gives CASAPRFNDTQYF.

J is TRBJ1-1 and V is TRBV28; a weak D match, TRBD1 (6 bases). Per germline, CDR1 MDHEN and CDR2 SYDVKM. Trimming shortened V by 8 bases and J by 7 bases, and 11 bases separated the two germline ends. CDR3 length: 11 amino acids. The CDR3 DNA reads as TGTGCCAGCCGTGGACAGCTTGAAGCTTTCTTT. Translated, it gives CASRGQLEAFF.

CDR3 residues: CASCDQGNTEAFF. The CDR3 region has the DNA TGCGCCAGCTGCGATCAGGGTAACACTGAAGCTTTCTTT. The chain carries TRBV5-1 and TRBJ1-1; D might be TRBD1 (5 bases). Germline V gene lookup returns CDR1 SGHRS and CDR2 YFSETQ. The CDR3 has 13 amino acids. Trimming removed 7 bases at V and 2 bases at J, with 12 bases between. Full variable domain (remainder filled in from reference TRBV5-1 and TRBJ1-1): KAGVTQTPRYLIKTRGQQVTLSCSPISGHRSVSWYQQTPGQGLQFLFEYFSETQRNKGNFPGRFSGRQFSNSRSEMNVSTLELGDSALYLCASCDQGNTEAFFGQGTRLTVV.